Sequencing of this T cell receptor beta chain was carried out in a study of cytomegalovirus exposure and HLA in healthy donors. Whole-study results and caveats: Follow-up analysis later connected one missense variant in DCLRE1C with trimming of TCR beta V- and J-genes.

Each donor's status was that of a healthy bone marrow donor. The CDR3 length is 12 residues. Germline lookup yields CDR1 SGHAT and CDR2 FQNNGV. V gave up 5 bases and J gave up 4 bases, with 8 bases separating them. Points on this clone: Antigen unknown.

The PCR had 60 Vbeta and 13 Jbeta primers. The data were produced by immunoSEQ multiplex PCR, yet TCRdb's version contains in-frame clones alone and is incomplete. The sample holds 150,000 to 250,000 clones, over 75% seen once. Sequencing was done on a sample of PBMCs. The sequence was collected from a woman aged 45 to 65 in good health and CMV-seronegative. This chain joins TRBV11-2 and TRBJ1-2, with D possibly being TRBD1 (5 bases). The CDR3 loop reads CASSLGGYGYTF. The DNA for the CDR3 is TGTGCCAGCAGCCTCGGGGGCTATGGCTACACCTTC.